This T cell receptor beta chain was sequenced for a study of cytomegalovirus exposure and HLA in healthy donors. Turning to this clone: Its antigen is unidentified.

Sequenced by immunoSEQ multiplex PCR; TCRdb stores in-frame clones only, minus some. In the table there are about 120,000 clones, about 96% of which are singletons. General observations from the study: Using the classifier, cytomegalovirus status was reportedly diagnosed with high specificity and sensitivity.

V lost 5 bases, J lost 1 base, and 11 bases lay in between. CDR1 and CDR2 from the germline V gene are LGHNA and YSLEER. The CDR3 runs 15 residues. The origin of this receptor is a man aged 18 to 30 in good health and CMV-seronegative. The source material was PBMCs. The chain joins TRBV4-3 to TRBJ1-4; D unresolved. The CDR3 loop reads CASSGLQETNEKLFF. The CDR3 region has the DNA TGCGCCAGCAGCGGACTACAAGAAACTAATGAAAAACTGTTTTTT.